Given below is one TCR beta chain in context. Libraries were prepared by immunoSEQ multiplex PCR; TCRdb keeps only in-frame clonotypes and omits some of them. The data hold approximately 44,000 clones, with around 93% observed a single time. These data come from a study of OX40 agonist ivuxolimab in advanced cancers. Germline values: CDR1 SEHNR, CDR2 FQNEAQ (reference sequence). With 5 bases removed from V and 6 bases from J, the gap between germline ends came to 11 bases. This CDR3 region has 12 residues. This chain links TRBV7-9 with TRBJ2-7; the D is unclear. The sample in question was CD4+ or CD8+ T cells sorted from blood, obtained in a trial of the OX40 agonist ivuxolimab. This clonotype was sampled from an adult with an advanced solid tumor such as melanoma, head and neck, liver or kidney cancer. CDR3 residues: CASSPSSLEQYF. In DNA form, the CDR3 reads TGTGCCAGCAGCCCGTCGTCGCTCGAGCAGTACTTC.